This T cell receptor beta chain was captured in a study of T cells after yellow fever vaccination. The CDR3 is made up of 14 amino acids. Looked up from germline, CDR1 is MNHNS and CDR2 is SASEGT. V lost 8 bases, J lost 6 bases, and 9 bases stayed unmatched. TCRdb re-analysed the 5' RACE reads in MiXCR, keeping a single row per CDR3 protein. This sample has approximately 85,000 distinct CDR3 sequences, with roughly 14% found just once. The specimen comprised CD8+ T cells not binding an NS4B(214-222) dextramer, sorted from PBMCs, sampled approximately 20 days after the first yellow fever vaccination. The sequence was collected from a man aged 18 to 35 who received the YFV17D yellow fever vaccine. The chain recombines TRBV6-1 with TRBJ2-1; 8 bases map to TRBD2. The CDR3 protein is CASALTSGSNEQFF. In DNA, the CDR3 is TGTGCCAGCGCCTTAACTAGCGGCAGCAATGAGCAGTTCTTC.